These 7 T cell receptor beta chains came from one sample sequenced in a study of CD8 T cells in Susac syndrome. The RNA, about 0.5 to 1 ug, was put through reverse transcription using random hexamers. TCRdb recomputed calls from the immunoSEQ multiplex PCR reads with MiXCR, one row per CDR3 protein. The table includes approximately 190,000 distinct CDR3 sequences, 91% detected once. The specimen sequenced was CD4+ T cells from PBMCs. The source is a human donor with Susac syndrome.

The DNA for the CDR3 is TGTGCCAGCAGCCTGGGGACAGGGGGTAAAGAGCAGTACTTC. Protein: CASSLGTGGKEQYF. The chain is built from TRBV7-9 and TRBJ2-7, with 11 positions matching TRBD1. This CDR3 contains 14 residues. Germline values: CDR1 SEHNR, CDR2 FQNEAQ (reference sequence). The V gene end was trimmed by 5 bases and the J gene end by 7 bases; junction bases not matched to a gene: 7.

The chain couples TRBV25-1 to TRBJ1-5; D might be TRBD1 (6 bases). Trimming left V 3 bases short and J 6 bases short, with 12 bases between. Germline CDR1 reads MGHDK; CDR2 reads SYGVNS. CDR3 length equals 14 residues. The CDR3 DNA reads TGTGCCAGCAGTGACGGCGGGGGGCCTCAGCCCCAGCATTTT. Translation: CASSDGGGPQPQHF.

The chain carries TRBV5-1 and TRBJ2-5; TRBD1 matches at 7 bases. The germline CDR1 and CDR2 sequences are SGHRS and YFSETQ. After removal of 3 bases from V and 3 bases from J, the junction contained 2 bases not matched to a gene. The CDR3 spans 13 residues. The CDR3 sequence is CASSYTGEETQYF. CDR3 nucleotides: TGCGCCAGCAGCTACACAGGGGAAGAGACCCAGTACTTC.

The CDR3 coding sequence is TGTGCCAGCAGCCGACTGGAACAAGAGACCCAGTACTTC. It specifies CASSRLEQETQYF. The rearrangement uses TRBV12-3 or TRBV12-4 and TRBJ2-5; D uncertain. Trimming cost V 6 bases and J 2 bases, with 10 bases left between them. There are 13 residues in the CDR3.

The rearrangement links TRBV4-2 to TRBJ2-5, with 13 nucleotides matching TRBD2. V gave up 8 bases and J gave up 5 bases; unmatched junction bases: 8. There are 15 residues in the CDR3. Germline CDR1 is LGHNA and CDR2 is YNFKEQ. CDR3: CASGGLAGDGETQYF. Written as DNA, the CDR3 is TGTGCCAGCGGTGGACTAGCGGGAGATGGGGAGACCCAGTACTTC.

This clonotype appeared once. This chain connects TRBV9 to TRBJ2-1; maybe TRBD1 (5 bases). The germline V gene has CDR1 SGDLS and CDR2 YYNGEE. This CDR3 region has 15 residues. V was trimmed by 2 bases and J by 2 bases, leaving 11 bases between them. CDR3 sequence: CASSVTGETYNEQFF. The CDR3 region has the DNA TGTGCCAGCAGCGTCACAGGTGAAACCTACAATGAGCAGTTCTTC.

This chain uses TRBV3-1 with TRBJ2-5; 7 bases line up with TRBD2. V shed 0 bases, J shed 5 bases, and the junction held 3 bases outside the gene matches. CDR1 and CDR2 from the germline V gene are LGHDT and YNNKEL (reference sequence). CDR3 length: 14 amino acids. The CDR3 protein is CASSQEISGETQYF. The CDR3 DNA is TGTGCCAGCAGCCAAGAGATTAGCGGGGAGACCCAGTACTTC.